The 7 T cell receptor beta chains below come from one sample, sequenced in a study of blood T cells in healthy people across ages. A J-beta primer mix and a sample-barcoded 5' primer were used in a second PCR of roughly 6 to 12 cycles. MiXCR was run by TCRdb on the 5' RACE reads, yielding one entry per CDR3 protein. The table records about 800,000 distinct CDR3 sequences, about 62% of them present only once. The specimen was blood. These receptors were obtained from a man aged 25 to 40 in good health.

V is TRBV7-9 and J is TRBJ2-7, with TRBD2 as a possible D gene (6 bases). The assigned J gene may be wrong: the sequence end matches TRBJ2-4 better. This CDR3 contains 14 residues. CDR1 is SEHNR and CDR2 is FQNEAQ in the germline V gene (reference sequence). The chain's CDR3 is CASSLDGRKNIQYF. The DNA for the CDR3 is TGTGCCAGCAGCTTAGATGGGAGGAAAAACATTCAGTACTTC.

The rearrangement uses TRBV11-1 and TRBJ2-1; 8 bases are a match to TRBD2. This CDR3 spans 14 amino acids. Trimming cost V 5 bases and J 9 bases; bases outside gene matches: 9. Per the germline V gene, CDR1 is SGHAT and CDR2 is FQDESV (reference sequence). This chain's CDR3 is CASSLRGGQAEQFF. The CDR3 bases are TGTGCCAGCAGCCTCCGGGGGGGGCAGGCTGAGCAGTTCTTC.

This clonotype was recorded once. V gene TRBV20-1 combines with J gene TRBJ2-3; 12 nucleotides align to TRBD2. The CDR3 has 16 amino acids. V lost 4 bases to trimming and J lost 2 bases; unmatched junction nucleotides: 7. Looked up from germline, CDR1 is DFQATT and CDR2 is SNEGSKA (reference sequence). The CDR3 nucleotides read TGCAGTGCTACCCCGACTAGCGGGAGACCCACAGATACGCAGTATTTT. Translated, it gives CSATPTSGRPTDTQYF.

This clonotype came up many times. The chain links TRBV6-2 or TRBV6-3 to TRBJ2-7; unclear D gene. The ends were cut back, 1 base at V and 3 bases at J, with 1 base in the middle. The germline V gene has CDR1 MNHEY and CDR2 SVGEGT. The CDR3 consists of 11 residues. CDR3 sequence reads: CASSYYYEQYF. CDR3 DNA: TGTGCCAGCAGTTACTACTACGAGCAGTACTTC.

Only a few counts were recorded for this clonotype. Here the CDR3 DNA reads TGTGCCAGCAGTGAAGGGTCGGCGGGGGGTCAGCCCCAGCATTTT. Its translation is CASSEGSAGGQPQHF. This sequence joins TRBV2 and TRBJ1-5; a possible D gene is TRBD1 (5 bases). Germline CDR1 SNHLY, CDR2 FYNNEI. The CDR3 has 15 residues. V lost 1 base to trimming and J lost 6 bases, with 13 bases between them. The full variable domain, with the rest looked up from reference TRBV2 and TRBJ1-5, is EPEVTQTPSHQVTQMGQEVILRCVPISNHLYFYWYRQILGQKVEFLVSFYNNEISEKSEIFDDQFSVERPDGSNFTLKIRSTKLEDSAMYFCASSEGSAGGQPQHFGDGTRLSIL.

This chain joins TRBV4-1 and TRBJ2-1; the D is unclear. V was shortened by 0 bases and J by 4 bases, with 10 bases between the two germline ends. CDR3 size: 15 residues. The V gene's germline CDR1 is MGHRA and CDR2 YSYEKL. The DNA of the CDR3 is TGCGCCAGCAGCCAAGATTTTGACGGATACAATGAGCAGTTCTTC. Translated: CASSQDFDGYNEQFF.

V gene TRBV20-1 combines with J gene TRBJ2-5; D is unresolved. The J call may be wrong; the DNA end is better matched by TRBJ2-7. From germline, CDR1 is DFQATT and CDR2 SNEGSKA (reference sequence). CDR3 size: 16 residues. The CDR3: CSARARAPSVYYEQYF. The CDR3 DNA reads TGCAGTGCTAGAGCAAGGGCCCCAAGCGTCTACTACGAGCAGTACTTC.